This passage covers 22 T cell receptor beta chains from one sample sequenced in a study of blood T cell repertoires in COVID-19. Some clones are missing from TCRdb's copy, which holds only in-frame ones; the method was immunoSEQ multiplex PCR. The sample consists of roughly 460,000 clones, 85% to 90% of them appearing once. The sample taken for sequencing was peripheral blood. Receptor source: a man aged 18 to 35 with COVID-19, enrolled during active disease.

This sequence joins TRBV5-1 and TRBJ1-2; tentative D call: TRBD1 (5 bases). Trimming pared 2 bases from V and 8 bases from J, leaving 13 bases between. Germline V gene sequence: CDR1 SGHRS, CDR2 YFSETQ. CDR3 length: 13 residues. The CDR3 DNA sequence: TGCGCCAGCAGCTTTGGTGGGGGAGGGGGCTACACCTTC. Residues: CASSFGGGGGYTF.

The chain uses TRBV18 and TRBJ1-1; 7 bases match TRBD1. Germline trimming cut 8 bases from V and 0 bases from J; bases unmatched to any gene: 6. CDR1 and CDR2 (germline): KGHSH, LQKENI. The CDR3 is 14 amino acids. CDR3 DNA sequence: TGTGCCAGCGCCGGGGGACAGCTGAACACTGAAGCTTTCTTT. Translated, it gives CASAGGQLNTEAFF. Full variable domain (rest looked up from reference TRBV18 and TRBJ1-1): NAGVMQNPRHLVRRRGQEARLRCSPMKGHSHVYWYRQLPEEGLKFMVYLQKENIIDESGMPKERFSAEFPKEGPSILRIQQVVRGDSAAYFCASAGGQLNTEAFFGQGTRLTVV.

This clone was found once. CDR3: CASSYTGSTDTQYF. For the CDR3, the DNA is TGTGCCAGCAGTTACACAGGGAGCACAGATACGCAGTATTTT. V usage is TRBV6-5 and J usage is TRBJ2-3, with a possible D match to TRBD1 (6 bases). The length of the CDR3 is 14 residues. The germline V gene has CDR1 MNHEY and CDR2 SVGAGI. Trimming took off 2 bases at V and 0 bases at J, with 6 bases between the two ends.

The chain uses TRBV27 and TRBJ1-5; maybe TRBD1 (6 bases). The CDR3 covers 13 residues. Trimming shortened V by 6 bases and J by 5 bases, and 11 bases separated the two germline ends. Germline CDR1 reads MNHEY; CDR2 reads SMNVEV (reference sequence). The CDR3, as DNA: TGTGCCAGCAGATTGGGACACTATCAGCCCCAGCATTTT. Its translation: CASRLGHYQPQHF.

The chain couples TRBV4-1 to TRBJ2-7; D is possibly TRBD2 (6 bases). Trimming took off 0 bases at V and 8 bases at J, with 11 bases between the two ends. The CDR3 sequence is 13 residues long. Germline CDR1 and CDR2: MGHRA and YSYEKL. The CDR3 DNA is TGCGCCAGCAGCCAAGAAGTGGGAGGAAAGCAGTACTTC. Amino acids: CASSQEVGGKQYF.

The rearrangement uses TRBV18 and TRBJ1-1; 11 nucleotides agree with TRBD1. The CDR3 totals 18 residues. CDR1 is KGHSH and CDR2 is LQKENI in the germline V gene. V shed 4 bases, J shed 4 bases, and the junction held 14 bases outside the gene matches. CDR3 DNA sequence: TGTGCCAGCTCACACCGGGACAGGGGGGGCGGAGGGATCACTGAAGCTTTCTTT. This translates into CASSHRDRGGGGITEAFF.

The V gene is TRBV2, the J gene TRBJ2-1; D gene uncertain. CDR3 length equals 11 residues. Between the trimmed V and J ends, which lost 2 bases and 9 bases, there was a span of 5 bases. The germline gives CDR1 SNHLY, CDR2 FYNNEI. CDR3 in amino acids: CASSEMAEQFF. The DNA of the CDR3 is TGTGCCAGCAGTGAAATGGCTGAGCAGTTCTTC.

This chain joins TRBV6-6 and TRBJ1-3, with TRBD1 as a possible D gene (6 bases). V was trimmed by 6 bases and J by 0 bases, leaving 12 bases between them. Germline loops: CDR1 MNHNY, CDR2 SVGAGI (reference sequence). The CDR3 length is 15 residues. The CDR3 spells CASRSTGLSGNTIYF. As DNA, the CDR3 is TGTGCCAGCAGAAGTACAGGGCTCTCTGGAAACACCATATATTTT.

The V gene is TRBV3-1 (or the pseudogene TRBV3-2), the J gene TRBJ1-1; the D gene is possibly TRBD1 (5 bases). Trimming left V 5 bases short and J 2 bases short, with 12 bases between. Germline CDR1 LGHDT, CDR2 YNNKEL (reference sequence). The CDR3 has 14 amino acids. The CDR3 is CASSSGTTNTEAFF. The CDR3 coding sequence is TGTGCCAGCAGCTCAGGGACTACCAACACTGAAGCTTTCTTT.

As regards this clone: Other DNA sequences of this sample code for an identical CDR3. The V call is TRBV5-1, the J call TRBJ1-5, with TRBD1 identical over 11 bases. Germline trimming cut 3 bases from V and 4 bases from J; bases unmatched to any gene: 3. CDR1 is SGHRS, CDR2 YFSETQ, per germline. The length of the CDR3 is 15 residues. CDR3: CASSWGTGGNQPQHF. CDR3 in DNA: TGCGCCAGCAGCTGGGGGACAGGGGGTAATCAGCCCCAGCATTTT.

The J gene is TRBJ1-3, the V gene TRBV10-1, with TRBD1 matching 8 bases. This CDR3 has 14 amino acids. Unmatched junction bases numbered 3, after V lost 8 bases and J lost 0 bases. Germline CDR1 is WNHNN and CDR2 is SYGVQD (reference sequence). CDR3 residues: CASYDRGSGNTIYF. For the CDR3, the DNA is TGCGCCAGCTACGACAGGGGCTCTGGAAACACCATATATTTT.

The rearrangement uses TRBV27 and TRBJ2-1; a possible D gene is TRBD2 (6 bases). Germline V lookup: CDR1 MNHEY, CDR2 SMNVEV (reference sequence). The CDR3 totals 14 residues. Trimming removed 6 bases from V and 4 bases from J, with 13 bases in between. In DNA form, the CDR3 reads TGTGCCAGCAGATTCGGGACTCAATACAATGAGCAGTTCTTC. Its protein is CASRFGTQYNEQFF.

In DNA, the CDR3 is TGTGCCAGCTCACCAACGCCCCGAACATATGATGAGCAGTTCTTC. Translation gives CASSPTPRTYDEQFF. The rearrangement links TRBV18 to TRBJ2-1; D uncertain. Germline V gene lookup returns CDR1 KGHSH and CDR2 LQKENI. Deletions cut 2 bases from V and 8 bases from J, with 16 bases between. The CDR3 is 15 residues long.

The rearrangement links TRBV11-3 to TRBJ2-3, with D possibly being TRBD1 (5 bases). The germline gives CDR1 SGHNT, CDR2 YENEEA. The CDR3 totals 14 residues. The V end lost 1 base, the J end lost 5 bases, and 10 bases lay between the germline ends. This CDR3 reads CASSLARVEDTQYF. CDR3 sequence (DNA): TGTGCCAGCAGCTTAGCCAGGGTGGAAGATACGCAGTATTTT.

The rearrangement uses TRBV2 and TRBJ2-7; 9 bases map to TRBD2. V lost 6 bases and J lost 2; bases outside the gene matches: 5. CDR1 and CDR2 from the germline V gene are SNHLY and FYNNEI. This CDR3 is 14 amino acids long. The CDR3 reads CASSFLAGTYEQYF. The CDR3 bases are TGTGCCAGCAGCTTTCTAGCGGGGACCTACGAGCAGTACTTC.

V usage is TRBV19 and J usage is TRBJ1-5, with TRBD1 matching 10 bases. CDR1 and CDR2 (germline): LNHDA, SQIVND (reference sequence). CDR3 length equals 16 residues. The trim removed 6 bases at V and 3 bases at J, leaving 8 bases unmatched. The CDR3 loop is CASSPTGGQDNQPQHF. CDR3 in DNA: TGTGCCAGTAGCCCGACAGGGGGCCAAGACAATCAGCCCCAGCATTTT.

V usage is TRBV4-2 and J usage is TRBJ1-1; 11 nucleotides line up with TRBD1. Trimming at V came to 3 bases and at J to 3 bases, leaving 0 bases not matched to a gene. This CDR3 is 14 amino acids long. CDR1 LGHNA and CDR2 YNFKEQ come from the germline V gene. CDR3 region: CASSQGQGDTEAFF. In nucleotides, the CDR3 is TGTGCCAGCAGCCAGGGACAGGGGGACACTGAAGCTTTCTTT.

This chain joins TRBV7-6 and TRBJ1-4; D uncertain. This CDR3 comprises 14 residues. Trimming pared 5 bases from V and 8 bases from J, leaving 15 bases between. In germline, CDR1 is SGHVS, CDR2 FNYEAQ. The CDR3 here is CASSARASQEKLFF. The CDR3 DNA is TGTGCCAGCAGCGCTAGAGCCTCTCAAGAAAAACTGTTTTTT.

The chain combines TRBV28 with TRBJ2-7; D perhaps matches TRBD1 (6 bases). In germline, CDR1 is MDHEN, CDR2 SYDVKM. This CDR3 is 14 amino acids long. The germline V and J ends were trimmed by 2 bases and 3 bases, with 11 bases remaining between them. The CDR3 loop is CASSLGDIVYEQYF. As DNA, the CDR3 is TGTGCCAGCAGTTTAGGGGACATTGTCTACGAGCAGTACTTC.

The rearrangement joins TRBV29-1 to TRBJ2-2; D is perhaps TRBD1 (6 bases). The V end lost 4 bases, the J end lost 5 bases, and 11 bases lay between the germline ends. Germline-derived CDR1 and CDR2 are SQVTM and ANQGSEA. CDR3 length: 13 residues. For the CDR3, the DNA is TGCAGCGTTGTTTTCAGGGGTACCGGGGAGCTGTTTTTT. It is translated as CSVVFRGTGELFF.

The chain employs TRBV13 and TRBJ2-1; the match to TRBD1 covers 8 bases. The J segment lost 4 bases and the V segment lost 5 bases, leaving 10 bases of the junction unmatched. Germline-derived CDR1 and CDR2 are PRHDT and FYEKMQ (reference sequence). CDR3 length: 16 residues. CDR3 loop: CASSLWTGTEYNEQFF. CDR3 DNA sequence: TGTGCCAGCAGCCTGTGGACAGGGACCGAGTACAATGAGCAGTTCTTC.

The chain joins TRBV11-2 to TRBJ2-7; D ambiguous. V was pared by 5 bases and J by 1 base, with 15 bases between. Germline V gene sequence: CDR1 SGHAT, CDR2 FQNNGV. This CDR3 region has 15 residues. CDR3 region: CASSPSFKRSYEQYF. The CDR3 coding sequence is TGTGCCAGCAGCCCATCGTTTAAGAGATCCTACGAGCAGTACTTC.